These 22 T cell receptor beta chains share one sample of origin, sequenced in a study of blood T cells in healthy people across ages (dated by TCRdb to the mid-2010s). Libraries were prepared through 5' RACE. The instrument was an Illumina HiSeq 2500. A second PCR of roughly 6 to 12 cycles was performed with a sample-barcoded 5' primer and a J-beta primer mix. The public reads were quality trimmed at Q25 with fastp and then assembled into clones with MiXCR by TCRdb, keeping productive beta chains. Each CDR3 protein gets just one entry, which takes the most common genes and DNA from the rows behind it. Across this sample there are 1,500,000 or so distinct CDR3 sequences, with 45% to 70% seen only once. The top ten clonotypes cover more than 6% of the sample. Sequencing was performed on blood. The receptors here all came from a young man in good health.

The gene calls are TRBV7-2 and TRBJ2-6; D remains unclear. The germline CDR1 and CDR2 sequences are SGHTA and FQGNSA. The CDR3 length is 18 residues. The V end was cut by 3 bases, the J end by 0 bases, with 15 bases between. CDR3 loop: CASSLPVLLDSGANVLTF. In DNA form, the CDR3 reads TGTGCCAGCAGCTTGCCCGTCCTACTTGACTCTGGGGCCAACGTCCTGACTTTC.

The CDR3 sequence: CASSQVYSANYGYTF. CDR3 sequence (DNA): TGCGCCAGCAGCCAAGTTTACAGTGCTAACTATGGCTACACCTTC. This rearrangement joins TRBV4-3 to TRBJ1-2; D ambiguous. Trimming cost V 1 base and J 0 bases, with 9 bases left between them. This CDR3 region has 15 residues. CDR1 and CDR2 (germline): LGHNA, YSLEER.

The chain is built from TRBV4-3 and TRBJ2-2; D gene unclear. This CDR3 is 14 amino acids long. Trimming cost V 5 bases and J 0 bases, with 7 bases left between them. Germline CDR1 LGHNA, CDR2 YSLEER. The CDR3 loop reads CASSGFANTGELFF. The CDR3 bases are TGCGCCAGCAGCGGGTTCGCGAACACCGGGGAGCTGTTTTTT.

The chain carries TRBV10-2 and TRBJ2-3; D unclear. CDR1 and CDR2 (germline): WSHSY, SAAADI. Trimming left V 4 bases short and J 0 bases short, with 8 bases between. This CDR3 has 14 amino acids. The CDR3 sequence: CASSGGYSTDTQYF. The DNA for the CDR3 is TGCGCCAGCAGTGGGGGATATAGCACAGATACGCAGTATTTT.

The genes are TRBV4-1 and TRBJ2-5; 14 bases match TRBD2. Trimming cost V 1 base and J 4 bases; bases outside gene matches: 8. Germline V lookup: CDR1 MGHRA, CDR2 YSYEKL. There are 18 residues in the CDR3. The CDR3 loop is CASSQVWTSGGWGETQYF. The CDR3 region has the DNA TGCGCCAGCAGCCAAGTCTGGACTAGCGGGGGGTGGGGAGAGACCCAGTACTTC.

The chain recombines TRBV12-3 or TRBV12-4 with TRBJ1-3, with no clear D. Deletions cut 3 bases from V and 11 bases from J, with 11 bases between. The CDR3 extends over 12 amino acids. This chain's CDR3 is CASSFPIGPIYF. CDR3 nucleotides: TGTGCCAGCAGTTTCCCGATCGGCCCCATATATTTT.

There are a few counts of this clonotype. The V and J genes are TRBV18 and TRBJ2-1; D is uncertain. Germline V gene sequence: CDR1 KGHSH, CDR2 LQKENI. V lost 6 bases and J lost 6, with 12 bases in between. CDR3 length: 13 amino acids. CDR3 residues: CASSRDYINEQFF. The CDR3 region has the DNA TGTGCCAGCTCTCGCGATTATATCAATGAGCAGTTCTTC.

V is TRBV2 and J is TRBJ2-7, with 13 bases fitting TRBD2. This CDR3 contains 18 residues. Germline V gives CDR1 SNHLY, CDR2 FYNNEI. Trimming cost V 6 bases and J 6 bases; bases outside gene matches: 17. The DNA for the CDR3 is TGTGCCAGCAGGGGAATCGGGACTAGCGGGAAGCAGTTACCCGAGCAGTACTTC. It specifies CASRGIGTSGKQLPEQYF.

This clonotype was counted between two and nine times. J is TRBJ2-3 and V is TRBV4-3; a weak D match, TRBD1 (5 bases). This CDR3 is built from 16 residues. Trimming stripped 2 bases from V and 1 base from J, with 13 bases between. Germline loops: CDR1 LGHNA, CDR2 YSLEER. CDR3 nucleotides: TGCGCCAGCAGCCAAAACATCCTAGGGGGCACAGATACGCAGTATTTT. Translated: CASSQNILGGTDTQYF.

The V call is TRBV6-4, the J call TRBJ2-7; 7 nucleotides align to TRBD1. CDR3 length: 13 amino acids. Germline values: CDR1 MRHNA, CDR2 SNTAGT. V dropped 8 bases and J dropped 0; count of bases not matched to a gene: 4. The CDR3 coding sequence is TGTGCCAGCCCGGACAGGTACTCCTACGAGCAGTACTTC. Protein sequence: CASPDRYSYEQYF.

V usage is TRBV7-8 and J usage is TRBJ2-7; D assignment may be TRBD1 or TRBD2 (6 bases each). The V gene's germline CDR1 is SGHVS and CDR2 FQNEAQ. The V end was cut by 5 bases, the J end by 7 bases, with 30 bases between. The length of the CDR3 is 18 residues. CDR3: CASSGGRPGSSREGEQYF. CDR3 nucleotides: TGTGCCAGCAGCGGGGGGCGGCCAGGATCCTCTCGCGAGGGTGAGCAGTACTTC. Combining the CDR3 with reference TRBV7-8 and TRBJ2-7 gives the whole variable domain GAGVSQSPRYKVAKRGQDVALRCDPISGHVSLFWYQQALGQGPEFLTYFQNEAQLDKSGLPSDRFFAERPEGSVSTLKIQRTQQEDSAVYLCASSGGRPGSSREGEQYFGPGTRLTVT.

This clonotype was counted between two and nine times. The rearrangement uses TRBV4-1 and TRBJ2-1, with D perhaps assigned TRBD1 or TRBD2 (5 bases each). Germline V gene sequence: CDR1 MGHRA, CDR2 YSYEKL. This CDR3 has 13 amino acids. Trimming removed 3 bases at V and 9 bases at J, with 12 bases between. The CDR3 DNA follows: TGCGCCAGCAGCCATATGGGGGTATCTGAGCAGTTCTTC. Its translation is CASSHMGVSEQFF.

The genes are TRBV20-1 and TRBJ2-3, with D unclear. CDR3 length: 13 residues. Germline V gene lookup returns CDR1 DFQATT and CDR2 SNEGSKA (reference sequence). Trimming shortened V by 0 bases and J by 6 bases, and 10 bases separated the two germline ends. Written as DNA, the CDR3 is TGCAGTGCTAGAGAAGAATGGATGGATACGCAGTATTTT. Translated, it gives CSAREEWMDTQYF.

The table lists this clonotype with a few counts. The chain carries TRBV5-1 and TRBJ2-7, with 9 positions matching TRBD1. The CDR3 consists of 15 residues. Germline lookup yields CDR1 SGHRS and CDR2 YFSETQ. The V and J ends lost 0 bases and 3 bases, in that order; junction bases with no gene match: 4. The CDR3 DNA sequence: TGCGCCAGCAGCTTGGACGGGACAGGGTACTACGAGCAGTACTTC. It codes for CASSLDGTGYYEQYF.

This clonotype occurred a few times. The chain uses TRBV6-1 and TRBJ2-7; D remains unclear. The CDR3 sequence is 11 residues long. Between the trimmed V and J ends, which lost 10 bases and 5 bases, there was a span of 12 bases. Looked up from germline, CDR1 is MNHNS and CDR2 is SASEGT. In nucleotides, the CDR3 is TGTGCCACGACCGAGAAGGACGAGCAGTACTTC. It yields the protein CATTEKDEQYF.

The V gene is TRBV5-1, the J gene TRBJ1-1; no definite D call. Germline V gene data show CDR1 as SGHRS and CDR2 as YFSETQ. Trimming took 1 base from V and 0 from J, leaving 10 bases between them. This CDR3 is built from 15 residues. As DNA, the CDR3 is TGCGCCAGCAGCTTGTTCTCCGGTATGAACACTGAAGCTTTCTTT. It encodes CASSLFSGMNTEAFF.

The chain joins TRBV14 to TRBJ2-5, with 9 bases that match TRBD2. The CDR3 sequence is 16 residues long. Trimming cost V 4 bases and J 11 bases; bases outside gene matches: 17. The V gene's germline CDR1 is SGHDN and CDR2 FVKESK. CDR3 loop: CASSLREGTSSHEQYF. As DNA, the CDR3 is TGTGCCAGCAGCCTACGTGAGGGGACTAGCAGCCATGAGCAGTACTTC.

The rearrangement joins TRBV4-2 to TRBJ2-7; 12 bases are a match to TRBD2. The J segment lost 1 base and the V segment lost 4 bases, leaving 2 bases of the junction unmatched. The CDR3 has 15 amino acids. CDR1 LGHNA and CDR2 YNFKEQ come from the germline V gene. DNA of the CDR3: TGTGCCAGCAGCCGGACTAGCGGGGAATCCTACGAGCAGTACTTC. As protein: CASSRTSGESYEQYF.

The chain carries TRBV12-3 or TRBV12-4 and TRBJ1-2; tentatively, D is TRBD1 (5 bases). There are 13 residues in the CDR3. The CDR3 region is CAAGGVGSYGYTF. The CDR3 nucleotides read TGTGCAGCGGGAGGGGTCGGGAGCTATGGCTACACCTTC.

This clonotype occurred a few times. V and J are TRBV20-1 and TRBJ2-3, with 12 bases fitting TRBD2. The CDR3 totals 18 residues. Unmatched junction bases numbered 10, after V lost 0 bases and J lost 3 bases. Germline V gene data show CDR1 as DFQATT and CDR2 as SNEGSKA (reference sequence). CDR3 amino acids: CSARDPRLAGVSTDTQYF. The DNA for the CDR3 is TGCAGTGCTAGAGATCCCAGACTAGCGGGAGTGAGTACAGATACGCAGTATTTT.

This clonotype was detected only a few times. The genes are TRBV28 and TRBJ2-3, with 9 nucleotides matching TRBD2. Germline V lookup: CDR1 MDHEN, CDR2 SYDVKM. The CDR3 runs 15 residues. The J segment lost 1 base and the V segment lost 5 bases, leaving 4 bases of the junction unmatched. CDR3 sequence (DNA): TGTGCCAGCAGTATAGCGGGGGATCGCACAGATACGCAGTATTTT. Its protein is CASSIAGDRTDTQYF.

The rearrangement links TRBV11-2 to TRBJ2-6; weak D call: TRBD1 (5 bases). Germline V CDR1 and CDR2: SGHAT, FQNNGV. Trimming pared 6 bases from V and 0 bases from J, leaving 18 bases between. This CDR3 is built from 18 residues. The CDR3: CASRRTGSDNSGANVLTF. In DNA form, the CDR3 reads TGTGCCAGCAGGAGAACAGGCTCTGATAACTCTGGGGCCAACGTCCTGACTTTC.